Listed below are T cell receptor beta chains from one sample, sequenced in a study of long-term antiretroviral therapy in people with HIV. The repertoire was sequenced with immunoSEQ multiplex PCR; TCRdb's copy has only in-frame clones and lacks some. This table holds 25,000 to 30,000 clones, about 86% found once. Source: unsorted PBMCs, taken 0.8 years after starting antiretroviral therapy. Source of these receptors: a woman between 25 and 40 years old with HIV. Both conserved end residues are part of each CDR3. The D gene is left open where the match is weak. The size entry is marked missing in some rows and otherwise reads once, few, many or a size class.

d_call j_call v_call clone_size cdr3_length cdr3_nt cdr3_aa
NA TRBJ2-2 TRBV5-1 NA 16 TGCGCCAGCAGCTTGTTAGGGGGGGCCACCACCGGGGAGCTGTTTTTT CASSLLGGATTGELFF
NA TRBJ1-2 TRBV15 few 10 TGTGCCACCGGGACCTATGGCTACACCTTC CATGTYGYTF
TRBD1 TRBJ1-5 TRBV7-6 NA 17 TGTGCCAGCAGCCCCGGGACAGGGGGCTGGAGCAATCAGCCCCAGCATTTT CASSPGTGGWSNQPQHF
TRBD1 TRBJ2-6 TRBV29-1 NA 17 TGCAGCGTTGAAATATGGGGACAGGGTTCTGGGGCCAACGTCCTGACTTTC CSVEIWGQGSGANVLTF
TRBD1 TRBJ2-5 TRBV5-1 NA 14 TGCGCCAGCAGCTCTACAGGGGGTGGGGAGACCCAGTACTTC CASSSTGGGETQYF
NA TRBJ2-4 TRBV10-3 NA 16 TGTGCCATCAGTGATTTTATTGGGGGACCCAAAAACATTCAGTACTTC CAISDFIGGPKNIQYF
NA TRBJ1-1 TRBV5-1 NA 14 TGCGCCAGCAGCTTGGACGGAGATGACACTGAAGCTTTCTTT CASSLDGDDTEAFF
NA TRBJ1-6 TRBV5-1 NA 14 TGCGCCAGCAGCTTAACACAAACGAATTCACCCCTCCACTTT CASSLTQTNSPLHF
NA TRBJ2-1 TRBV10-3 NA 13 TGTGCCATCAGTGAGGTCGATCGGACTGGGCAGTTCTTC CAISEVDRTGQFF
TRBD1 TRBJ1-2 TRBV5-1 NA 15 TGCGCCAGCAGCTTGGGACAGGGGAGTACCTATGGCTACACCTTC CASSLGQGSTYGYTF
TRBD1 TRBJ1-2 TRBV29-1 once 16 TGCAGCGTTGTGGGTTTGACAGGGGGCGTCGGCTATGGCTACACCTTC CSVVGLTGGVGYGYTF
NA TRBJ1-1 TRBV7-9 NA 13 TGTGCCAGCAGCTTACAGGGTTACACTGAAGCTTTCTTT CASSLQGYTEAFF
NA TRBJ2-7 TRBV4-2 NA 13 TGTGCCAGCAGCCAAGGGGTAGCCGGCGAGCAGTACTTC CASSQGVAGEQYF
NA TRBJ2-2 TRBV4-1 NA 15 TGCGCCAGCAGCCAAGAACCGGGAATAACCGGGGAGCTGTTTTTT CASSQEPGITGELFF
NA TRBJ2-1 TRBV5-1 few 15 TGCGCCAGCAGCCCGCTCCTTGGCCCCTACAATGAGCAGTTCTTC CASSPLLGPYNEQFF
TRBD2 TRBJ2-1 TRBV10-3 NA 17 TGTGCCATCAGTGAGGGTACCGGGACTAGCTTAGTCAATGAGCAGTTCTTC CAISEGTGTSLVNEQFF
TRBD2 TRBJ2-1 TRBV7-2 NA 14 TGTGCCAGCAGCTCCCCGGGGGGGTTCAATGAGCAGTTCTTC CASSSPGGFNEQFF
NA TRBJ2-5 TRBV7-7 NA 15 TGTGCCAGCAGCTTAGGGCAGTTGCAACAAGAGACCCAGTACTTC CASSLGQLQQETQYF
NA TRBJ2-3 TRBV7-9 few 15 TGTGCCAGCAGCTTAGGGCGGCCTAGCACAGATACGCAGTATTTT CASSLGRPSTDTQYF
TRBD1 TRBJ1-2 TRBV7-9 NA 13 TGTGCCAGCAGGTCTACAGGGGACGGTGGCTACACCTTC CASRSTGDGGYTF
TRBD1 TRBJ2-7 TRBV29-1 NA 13 TGCAGCTCGAGGGGGACAGGGGACTACGAGCAGTACTTC CSSRGTGDYEQYF
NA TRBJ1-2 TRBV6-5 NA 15 TGTGCCAGCAGGAAGTCCGAGGGGGGATCATATGGCTACACCTTC CASRKSEGGSYGYTF
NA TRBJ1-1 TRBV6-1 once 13 TGTGCCACCTCGGATTCGGAGAACACTGAAGCTTTCTTT CATSDSENTEAFF
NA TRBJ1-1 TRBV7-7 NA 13 TGTGCCAGCAGCCCGGGGATGAACACTGAAGCTTTCTTT CASSPGMNTEAFF
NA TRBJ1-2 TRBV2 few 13 TGTGCCAGCTGGGGGTTGACAGCGAGGGGCTACACCTTC CASWGLTARGYTF
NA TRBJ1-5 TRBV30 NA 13 TGTGCCTGGAGTGTAGGAGGGAATCAGCCCCAGCATTTT CAWSVGGNQPQHF
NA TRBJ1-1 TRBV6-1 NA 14 TGTGCCAGCAGTGAATATAAGGCTGGGACTGAAGCTTTCTTT CASSEYKAGTEAFF
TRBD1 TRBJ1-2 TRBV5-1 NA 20 TGCGCCAGCAGCTTCCGCCCTCCTGACAGGGGACAGACAAGGAATGATGGCTACACCTTC CASSFRPPDRGQTRNDGYTF
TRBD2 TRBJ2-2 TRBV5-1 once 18 TGCGCCAGCAGCCTACGGACTAGCGGGGGGTTCAACACCGGGGAGCTGTTTTTT CASSLRTSGGFNTGELFF
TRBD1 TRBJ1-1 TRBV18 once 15 TGTGCCAGCTCACCCGCGACAGGGACGGGCACTGAAGCTTTCTTT CASSPATGTGTEAFF
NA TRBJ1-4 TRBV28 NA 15 TGTGCCAGCAGTTTAGGTCAATCGACTAATGAAAAACTGTTTTTT CASSLGQSTNEKLFF
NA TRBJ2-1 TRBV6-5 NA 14 TGTGCCAGCCGACGGGCGTCTGGGTTAAATGAGCAGTTCTTC CASRRASGLNEQFF
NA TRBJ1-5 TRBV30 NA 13 TGTGCCTGGAGCGACACCCCCAATCAGCCCCAGCATTTT CAWSDTPNQPQHF
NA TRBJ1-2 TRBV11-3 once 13 TGTGCCAGCAGCTCCGGTGACTACTATGGCTACACCTTC CASSSGDYYGYTF
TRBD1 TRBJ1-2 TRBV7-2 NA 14 TGTGCCAGCAGCTGGGGACAGGGAAACTATGGCTACACCTTC CASSWGQGNYGYTF
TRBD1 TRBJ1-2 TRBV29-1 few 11 TGCAGCGTTACAGGGGGAGATGGCTACACCTTC CSVTGGDGYTF
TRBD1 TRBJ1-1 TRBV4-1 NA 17 TGCGCCAGCAGCCACCCAAGGACCGGGACAGTTACTACTGAAGCTTTCTTT CASSHPRTGTVTTEAFF
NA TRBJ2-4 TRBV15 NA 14 TGTGCCACAGACGAGGACCGCGGGCCAAACATTCAGTACTTC CATDEDRGPNIQYF
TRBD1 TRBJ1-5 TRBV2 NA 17 TGTGCCAGCAGTGAAAGGGGTGGGGACAGGACGGTTCAGCCCCAGCATTTT CASSERGGDRTVQPQHF
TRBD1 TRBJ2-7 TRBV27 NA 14 TGTGCCAGCAGTTCAGGGGGCCGATTGTACGAGCAGTACTTC CASSSGGRLYEQYF
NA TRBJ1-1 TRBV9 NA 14 TGTGCCAGCTCTTTGGGGGGGCAGGGGACTGAAGCTTTCTTT CASSLGGQGTEAFF
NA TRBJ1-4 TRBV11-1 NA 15 TGTGCCAGCAGCTTAGGGTCAGAAGACAATGAAAAACTGTTTTTT CASSLGSEDNEKLFF
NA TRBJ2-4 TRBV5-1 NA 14 TGCGCCAGCAGCTTGGAGGTAGCCAAAAACATTCAGTACTTC CASSLEVAKNIQYF
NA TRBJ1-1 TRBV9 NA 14 TGTGCCAGCAGCGTAGCAGGGATGAACACTGAAGCTTTCTTT CASSVAGMNTEAFF
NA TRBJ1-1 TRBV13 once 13 TGTGCCAGCAGCTTAGAGAGCCACACTGAAGCTTTCTTT CASSLESHTEAFF
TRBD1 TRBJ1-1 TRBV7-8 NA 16 TGTGCCAGCAGCCGAGGACAGGGGAAGGGGAACACTGAAGCTTTCTTT CASSRGQGKGNTEAFF
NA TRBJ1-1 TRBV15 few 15 TGTGCCACCAGCAGAGATAAAGGAATGAACACTGAAGCTTTCTTT CATSRDKGMNTEAFF
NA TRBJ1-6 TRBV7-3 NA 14 TGTGCCAGCAGCTTGACTGGAGGGTACTCACCCCTCCACTTT CASSLTGGYSPLHF
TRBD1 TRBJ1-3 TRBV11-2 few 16 TGTGCCAGCAGCTTAGCCCAGGGGGCGTGGGGAAACACCATATATTTT CASSLAQGAWGNTIYF
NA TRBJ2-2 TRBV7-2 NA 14 TGTGCCAGCAGCTTAGTCACAGGGACCGGGGAGCTGTTTTTT CASSLVTGTGELFF
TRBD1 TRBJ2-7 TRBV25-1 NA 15 TGTGCCAGCAGCGGGGGACAGGGGATTTTCTACGAGCAGTACTTC CASSGGQGIFYEQYF
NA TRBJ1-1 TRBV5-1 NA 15 TGCGCCAGCAGCTTGCCGGACTCCTCGTTCACTGAAGCTTTCTTT CASSLPDSSFTEAFF
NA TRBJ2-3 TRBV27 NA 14 TGTGCCAGCAGTACAGAGGATTCCACAGATACGCAGTATTTT CASSTEDSTDTQYF
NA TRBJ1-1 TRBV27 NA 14 TGTGCCAGCAGGGGACTGCCCGCGAACACTGAAGCTTTCTTT CASRGLPANTEAFF
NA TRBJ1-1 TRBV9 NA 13 TGTGCCAGCAGCTCGTACTCGTACACTGAAGCTTTCTTT CASSSYSYTEAFF
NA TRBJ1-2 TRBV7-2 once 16 TGTGCCAGCAGGCCCACTTACGGGGCGGAACACTATGGCTACACCTTC CASRPTYGAEHYGYTF
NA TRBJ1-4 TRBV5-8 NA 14 TGTGCCAGCAGCCAACTAGGGAGAGATGAAAAACTGTTTTTT CASSQLGRDEKLFF
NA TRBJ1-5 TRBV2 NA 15 TGTGCCAGCAGCAATATGACCCTCAGCAATCAGCCCCAGCATTTT CASSNMTLSNQPQHF